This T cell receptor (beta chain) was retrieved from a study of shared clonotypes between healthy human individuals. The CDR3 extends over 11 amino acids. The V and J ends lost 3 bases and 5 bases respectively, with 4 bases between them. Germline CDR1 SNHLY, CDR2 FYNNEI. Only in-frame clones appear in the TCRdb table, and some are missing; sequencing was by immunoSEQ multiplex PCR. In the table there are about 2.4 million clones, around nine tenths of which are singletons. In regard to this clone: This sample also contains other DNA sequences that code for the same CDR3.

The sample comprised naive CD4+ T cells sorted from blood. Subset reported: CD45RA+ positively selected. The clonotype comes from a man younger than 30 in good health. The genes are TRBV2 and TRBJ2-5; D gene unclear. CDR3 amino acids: CASSDWETQYF. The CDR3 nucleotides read TGTGCCAGCAGTGACTGGGAGACCCAGTACTTC.